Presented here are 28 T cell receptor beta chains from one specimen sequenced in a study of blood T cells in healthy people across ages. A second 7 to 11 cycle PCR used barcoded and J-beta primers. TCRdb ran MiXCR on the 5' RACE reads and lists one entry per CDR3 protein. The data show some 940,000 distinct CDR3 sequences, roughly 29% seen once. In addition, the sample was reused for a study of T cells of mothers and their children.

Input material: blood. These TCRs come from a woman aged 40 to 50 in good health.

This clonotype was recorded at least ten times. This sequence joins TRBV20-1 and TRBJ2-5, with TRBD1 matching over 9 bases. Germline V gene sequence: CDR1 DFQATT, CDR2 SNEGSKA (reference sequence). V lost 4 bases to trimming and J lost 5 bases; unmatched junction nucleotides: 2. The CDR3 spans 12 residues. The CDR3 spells CSANGQGETQYF. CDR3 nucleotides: TGCAGTGCTAACGGACAGGGGGAGACCCAGTACTTC.

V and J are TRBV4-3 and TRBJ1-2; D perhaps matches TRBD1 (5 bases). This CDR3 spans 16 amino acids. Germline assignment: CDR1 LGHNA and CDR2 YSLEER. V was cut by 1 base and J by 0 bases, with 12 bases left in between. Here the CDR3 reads CASSQARRGANYGYTF. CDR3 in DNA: TGCGCCAGCAGCCAAGCTCGACGGGGGGCTAACTATGGCTACACCTTC.

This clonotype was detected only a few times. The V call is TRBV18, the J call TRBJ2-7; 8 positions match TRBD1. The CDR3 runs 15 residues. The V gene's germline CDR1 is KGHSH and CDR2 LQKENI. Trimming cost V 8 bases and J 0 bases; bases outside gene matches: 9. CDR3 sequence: CASPTHRGTSYEQYF. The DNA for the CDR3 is TGTGCCAGCCCAACCCACAGGGGGACCTCCTACGAGCAGTACTTC. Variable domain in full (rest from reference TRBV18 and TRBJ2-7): NAGVMQNPRHLVRRRGQEARLRCSPMKGHSHVYWYRQLPEEGLKFMVYLQKENIIDESGMPKERFSAEFPKEGPSILRIQQVVRGDSAAYFCASPTHRGTSYEQYFGPGTRLTVT.

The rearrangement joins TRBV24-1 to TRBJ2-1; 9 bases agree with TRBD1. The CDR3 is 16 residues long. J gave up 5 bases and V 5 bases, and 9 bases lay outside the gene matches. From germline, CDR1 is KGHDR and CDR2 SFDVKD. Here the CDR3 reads CATSALTGTGHNEQFF. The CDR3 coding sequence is TGTGCCACCAGTGCCCTAACCGGGACAGGGCACAATGAGCAGTTCTTC.

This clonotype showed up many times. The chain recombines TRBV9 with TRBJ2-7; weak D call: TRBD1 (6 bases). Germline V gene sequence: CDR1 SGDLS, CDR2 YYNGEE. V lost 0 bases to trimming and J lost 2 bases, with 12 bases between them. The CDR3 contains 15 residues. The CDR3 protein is CASSVEAGETYEQYF. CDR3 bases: TGTGCCAGCAGCGTAGAGGCAGGGGAAACCTACGAGCAGTACTTC.

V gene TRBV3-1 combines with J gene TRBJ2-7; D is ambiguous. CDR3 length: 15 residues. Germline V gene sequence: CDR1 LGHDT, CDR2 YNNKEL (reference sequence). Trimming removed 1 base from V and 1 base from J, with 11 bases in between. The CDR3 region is CASSQAGHRSYEQYF. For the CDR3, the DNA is TGTGCCAGCAGCCAAGCCGGCCACAGATCCTACGAGCAGTACTTC.

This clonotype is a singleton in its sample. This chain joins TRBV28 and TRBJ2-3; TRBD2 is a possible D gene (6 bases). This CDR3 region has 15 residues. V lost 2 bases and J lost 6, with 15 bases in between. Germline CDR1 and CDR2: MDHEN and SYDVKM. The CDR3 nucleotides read TGTGCCAGCAGTTTAGGGACTCGGGGCTCGGATACGCAGTATTTT. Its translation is CASSLGTRGSDTQYF.

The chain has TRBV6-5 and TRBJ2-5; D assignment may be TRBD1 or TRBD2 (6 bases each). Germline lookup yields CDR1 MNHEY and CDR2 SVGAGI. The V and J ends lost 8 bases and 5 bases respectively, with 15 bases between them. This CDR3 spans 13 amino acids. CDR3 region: CASLSGALETQYF. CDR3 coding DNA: TGTGCCAGCCTTTCGGGGGCATTGGAGACCCAGTACTTC.

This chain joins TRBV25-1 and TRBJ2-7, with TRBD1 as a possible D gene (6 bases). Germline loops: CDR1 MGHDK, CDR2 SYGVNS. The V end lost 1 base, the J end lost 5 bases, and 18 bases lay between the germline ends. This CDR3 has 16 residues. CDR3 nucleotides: TGTGCCAGCAGTGAATCTTTATCCCGGGCAGGGGACGAGCAGTACTTC. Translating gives CASSESLSRAGDEQYF.

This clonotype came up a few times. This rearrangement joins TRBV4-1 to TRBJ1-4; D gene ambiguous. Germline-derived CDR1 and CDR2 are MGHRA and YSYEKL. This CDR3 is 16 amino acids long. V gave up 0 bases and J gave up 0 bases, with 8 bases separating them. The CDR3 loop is CASSQEAAATNEKLFF. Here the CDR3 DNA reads TGCGCCAGCAGCCAAGAGGCAGCTGCAACTAATGAAAAACTGTTTTTT.

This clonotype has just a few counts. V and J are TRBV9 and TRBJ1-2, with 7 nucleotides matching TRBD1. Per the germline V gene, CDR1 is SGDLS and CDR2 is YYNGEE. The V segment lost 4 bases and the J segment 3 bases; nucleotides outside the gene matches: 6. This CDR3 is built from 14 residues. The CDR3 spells CASSPRGGYYGYTF. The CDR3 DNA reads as TGTGCCAGCAGCCCCAGGGGGGGATACTATGGCTACACCTTC.

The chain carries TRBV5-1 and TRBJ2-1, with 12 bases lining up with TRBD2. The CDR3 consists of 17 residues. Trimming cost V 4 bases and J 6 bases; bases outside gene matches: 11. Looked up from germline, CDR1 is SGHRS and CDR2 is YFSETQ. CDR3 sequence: CASSPGGLAGGPNEQFF. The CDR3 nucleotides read TGCGCCAGCAGCCCGGGGGGGCTAGCGGGGGGGCCCAATGAGCAGTTCTTC.

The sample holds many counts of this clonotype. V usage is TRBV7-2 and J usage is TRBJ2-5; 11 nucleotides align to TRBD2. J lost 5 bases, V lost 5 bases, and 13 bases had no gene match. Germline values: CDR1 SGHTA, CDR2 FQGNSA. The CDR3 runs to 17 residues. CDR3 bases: TGTGCCAGCAGCACCAGACTAGCGGGGAAAAATGGGGAGACCCAGTACTTC. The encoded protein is CASSTRLAGKNGETQYF.

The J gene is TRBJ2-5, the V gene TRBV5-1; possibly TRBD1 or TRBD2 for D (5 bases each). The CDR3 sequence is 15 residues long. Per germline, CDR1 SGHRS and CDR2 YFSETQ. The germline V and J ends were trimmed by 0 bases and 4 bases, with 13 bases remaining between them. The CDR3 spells CASSLVQGPSETQYF. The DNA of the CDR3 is TGCGCCAGCAGCTTGGTTCAGGGACCCTCAGAGACCCAGTACTTC.

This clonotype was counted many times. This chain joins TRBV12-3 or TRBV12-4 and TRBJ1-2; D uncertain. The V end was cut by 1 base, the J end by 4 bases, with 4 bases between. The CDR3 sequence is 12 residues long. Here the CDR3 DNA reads TGTGCCAGCAGTTTAGGACGCTATGGCTACACCTTC. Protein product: CASSLGRYGYTF.

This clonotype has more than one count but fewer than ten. In DNA, the CDR3 is TGTGCCATCAGTGAGTCCGGGTCAGCCTACGAGCAGTACTTC. As protein: CAISESGSAYEQYF. J is TRBJ2-7 and V is TRBV10-3; D is undetermined. The V gene lost 0 bases and the J gene lost 2 bases, with 8 bases spanning the gap. Germline CDR1 and CDR2: ENHRY and SYGVKD. The CDR3 totals 14 residues.

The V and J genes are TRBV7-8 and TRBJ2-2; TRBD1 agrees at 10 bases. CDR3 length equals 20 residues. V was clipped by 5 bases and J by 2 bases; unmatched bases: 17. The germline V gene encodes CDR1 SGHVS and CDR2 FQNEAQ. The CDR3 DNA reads TGTGCCAGCAGCGGGAGGAGGACAGGGGGACCGAGATTAAACACCGGGGAGCTGTTTTTT. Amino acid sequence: CASSGRRTGGPRLNTGELFF.

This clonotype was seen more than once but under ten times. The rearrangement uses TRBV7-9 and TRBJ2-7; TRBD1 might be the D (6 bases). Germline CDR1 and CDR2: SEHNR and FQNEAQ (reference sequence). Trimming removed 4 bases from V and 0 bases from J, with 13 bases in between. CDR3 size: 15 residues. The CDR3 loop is CASSSSLGGSYEQYF. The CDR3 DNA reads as TGTGCCAGCAGCTCAAGCTTAGGGGGCTCCTACGAGCAGTACTTC. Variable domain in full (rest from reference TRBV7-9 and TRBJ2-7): DTGVSQNPRHKITKRGQNVTFRCDPISEHNRLYWYRQTLGQGPEFLTYFQNEAQLEKSRLLSDRFSAERPKGSFSTLEIQRTEQGDSAMYLCASSSSLGGSYEQYFGPGTRLTVT.

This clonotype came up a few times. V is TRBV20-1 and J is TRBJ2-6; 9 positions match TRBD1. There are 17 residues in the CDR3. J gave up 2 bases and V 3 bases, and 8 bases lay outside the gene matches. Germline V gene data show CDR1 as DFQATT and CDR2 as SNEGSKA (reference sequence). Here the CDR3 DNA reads TGCAGTGCTAGGATAGGACAGGGGCCAACTGGGGCCAACGTCCTGACTTTC. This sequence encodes CSARIGQGPTGANVLTF.

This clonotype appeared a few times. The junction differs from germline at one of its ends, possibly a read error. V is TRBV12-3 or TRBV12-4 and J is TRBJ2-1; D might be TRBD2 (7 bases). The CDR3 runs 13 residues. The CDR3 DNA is TGTGCCGGCAGTCCAACAGGGAGGGATGAGCAGTTCTTC. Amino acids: CAGSPTGRDEQFF.

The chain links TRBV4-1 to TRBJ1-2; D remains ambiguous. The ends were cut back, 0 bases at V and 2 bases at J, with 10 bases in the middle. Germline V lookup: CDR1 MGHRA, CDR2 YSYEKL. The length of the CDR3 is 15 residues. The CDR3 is CASSQEEGKNYGYTF. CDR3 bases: TGCGCCAGCAGCCAAGAGGAGGGCAAGAACTATGGCTACACCTTC.

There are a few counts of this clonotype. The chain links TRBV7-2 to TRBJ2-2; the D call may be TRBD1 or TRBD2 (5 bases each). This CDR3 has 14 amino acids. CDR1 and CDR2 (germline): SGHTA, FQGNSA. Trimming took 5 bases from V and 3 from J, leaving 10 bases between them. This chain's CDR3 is CASSQWDDTGELFF. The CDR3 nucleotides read TGTGCCAGCAGCCAATGGGACGACACCGGGGAGCTGTTTTTT.

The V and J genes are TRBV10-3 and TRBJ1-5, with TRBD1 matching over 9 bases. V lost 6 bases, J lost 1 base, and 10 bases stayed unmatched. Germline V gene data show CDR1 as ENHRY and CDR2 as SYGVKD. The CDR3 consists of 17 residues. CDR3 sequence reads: CAISPGTGRTSNQPQHF. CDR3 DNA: TGTGCCATCAGCCCCGGGACAGGGAGGACAAGCAATCAGCCCCAGCATTTT.

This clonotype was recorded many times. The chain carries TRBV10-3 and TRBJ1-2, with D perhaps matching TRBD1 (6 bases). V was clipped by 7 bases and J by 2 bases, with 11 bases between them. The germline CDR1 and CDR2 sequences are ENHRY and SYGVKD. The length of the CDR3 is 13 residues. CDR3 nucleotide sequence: TGTGCCATCAATCTCGGGACAAACTATGGCTACACCTTC. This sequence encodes CAINLGTNYGYTF.

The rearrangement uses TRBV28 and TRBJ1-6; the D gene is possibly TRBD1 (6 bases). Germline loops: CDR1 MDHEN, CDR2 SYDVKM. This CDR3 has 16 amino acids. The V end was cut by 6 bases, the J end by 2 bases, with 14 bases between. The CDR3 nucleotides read TGTGCCAGCAGAGTACAGGGAGTTGCCTATAATTCACCCCTCCACTTT. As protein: CASRVQGVAYNSPLHF.

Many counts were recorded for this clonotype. DNA of the CDR3: TGTGCCAGCTCCCTGTGGGACAGCTCCTACGAGCAGTACTTC. It is translated as CASSLWDSSYEQYF. The rearrangement joins TRBV12-3 or TRBV12-4 to TRBJ2-7; 7 nucleotides line up with TRBD1. The CDR3 runs to 14 residues. The J segment lost 0 bases and the V segment lost 8 bases, leaving 7 bases of the junction unmatched.

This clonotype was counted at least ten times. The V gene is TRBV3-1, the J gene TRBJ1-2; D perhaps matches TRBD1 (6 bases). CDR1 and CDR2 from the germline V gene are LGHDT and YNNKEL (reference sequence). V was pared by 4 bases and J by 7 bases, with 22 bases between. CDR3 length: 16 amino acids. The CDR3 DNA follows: TGTGCCAGCAGCCGGAGGGGGGTATCTAGCGGTTTTGGCTACACCTTC. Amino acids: CASSRRGVSSGFGYTF.

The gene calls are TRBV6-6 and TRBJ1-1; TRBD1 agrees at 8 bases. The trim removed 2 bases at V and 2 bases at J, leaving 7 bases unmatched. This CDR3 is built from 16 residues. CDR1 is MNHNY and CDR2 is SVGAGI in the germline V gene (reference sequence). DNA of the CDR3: TGTGCCAGCAGTTACCCCGTCGGACAGGGAAACACTGAAGCTTTCTTT. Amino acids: CASSYPVGQGNTEAFF.